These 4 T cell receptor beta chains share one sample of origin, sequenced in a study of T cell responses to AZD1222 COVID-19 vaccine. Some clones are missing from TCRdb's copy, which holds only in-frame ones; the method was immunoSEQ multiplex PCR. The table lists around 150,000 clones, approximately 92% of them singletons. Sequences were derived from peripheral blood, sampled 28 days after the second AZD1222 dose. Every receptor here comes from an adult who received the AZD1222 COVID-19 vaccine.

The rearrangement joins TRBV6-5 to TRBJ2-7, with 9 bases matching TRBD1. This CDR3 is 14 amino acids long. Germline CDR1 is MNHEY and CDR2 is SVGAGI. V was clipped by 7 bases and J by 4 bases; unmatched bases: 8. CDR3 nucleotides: TGTGCCAGCAAGTCGGGGACAGGGTGGTACGAGCAGTACTTC. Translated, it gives CASKSGTGWYEQYF.

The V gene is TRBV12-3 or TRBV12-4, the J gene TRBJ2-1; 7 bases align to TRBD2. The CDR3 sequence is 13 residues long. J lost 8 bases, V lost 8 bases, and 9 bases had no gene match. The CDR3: CASDYGGGYEQFF. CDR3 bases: TGTGCCAGCGATTACGGGGGAGGGTATGAGCAGTTCTTC.

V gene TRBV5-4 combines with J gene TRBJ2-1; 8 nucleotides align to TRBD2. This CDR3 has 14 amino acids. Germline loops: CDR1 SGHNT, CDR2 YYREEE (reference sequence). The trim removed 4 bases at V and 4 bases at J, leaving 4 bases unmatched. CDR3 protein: CASSPGGAYNEQFF. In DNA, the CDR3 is TGTGCCAGCAGCCCGGGAGGGGCTTACAATGAGCAGTTCTTC.

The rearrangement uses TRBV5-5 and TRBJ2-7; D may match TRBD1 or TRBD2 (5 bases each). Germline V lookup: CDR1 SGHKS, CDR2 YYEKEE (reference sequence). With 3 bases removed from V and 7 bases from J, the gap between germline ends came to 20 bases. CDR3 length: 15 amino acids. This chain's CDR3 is CASSSPGPRLREQYF. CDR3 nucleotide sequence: TGTGCCAGCAGCTCACCGGGACCCCGGTTGCGGGAGCAGTACTTC. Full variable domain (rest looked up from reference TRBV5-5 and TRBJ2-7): DAGVTQSPTHLIKTRGQQVTLRCSPISGHKSVSWYQQVLGQGPQFIFQYYEKEERGRGNFPDRFSARQFPNYSSELNVNALLLGDSALYLCASSSPGPRLREQYFGPGTRLTVT.